Included here is one T cell receptor beta chain sequence, with context. What it recognizes is unknown. PCR involved 60 Vbeta and 13 Jbeta primers. Assay used: immunoSEQ multiplex PCR; TCRdb lists only in-frame clones, some missing. The table records roughly 120,000 clones, more than 80% of them present only once. This sample was included in a study of cytomegalovirus exposure and HLA in healthy donors. Study results and limitations: The study assumed roughly uniform donor sequencing depth for presence/absence analyses. Overall, roughly 150 TCR beta chains were annotated as cytomegalovirus-associated. TCR beta V- and J-gene trimming was later associated with a missense DCLRE1C variant.

Material for sequencing was PBMCs. The TCR comes from a male donor in good health and CMV-seronegative.

The CDR3 DNA reads as TGTGCCAGCAGCTTAGGGCACAGGGGGGCCGGGGAGCTGTTTTTT. Residues: CASSLGHRGAGELFF. The chain combines TRBV7-6 with TRBJ2-2, with 8 bases identical to TRBD1. From germline, CDR1 is SGHVS and CDR2 FNYEAQ. The CDR3 sequence is 15 residues long. The V gene end was trimmed by 1 base and the J gene end by 6 bases; junction bases not matched to a gene: 4.